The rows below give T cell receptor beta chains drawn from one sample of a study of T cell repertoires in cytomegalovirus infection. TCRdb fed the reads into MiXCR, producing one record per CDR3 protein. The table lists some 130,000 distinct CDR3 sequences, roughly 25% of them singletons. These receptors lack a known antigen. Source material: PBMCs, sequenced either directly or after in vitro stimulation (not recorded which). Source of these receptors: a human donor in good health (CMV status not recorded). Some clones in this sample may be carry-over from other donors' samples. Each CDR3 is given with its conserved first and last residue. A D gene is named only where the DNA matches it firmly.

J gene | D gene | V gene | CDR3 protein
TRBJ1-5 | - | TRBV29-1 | CSVKSQGNQPQHF
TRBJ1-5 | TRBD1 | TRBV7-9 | CASSQTDRGYNQPQHF
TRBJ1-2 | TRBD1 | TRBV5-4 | CASETGGRERGYTF
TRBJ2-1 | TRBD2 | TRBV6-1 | CASSDFRAGDKNEQFF
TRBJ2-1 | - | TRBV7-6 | CASSLSLGSVGGNEQFF
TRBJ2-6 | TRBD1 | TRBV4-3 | CASSQDSGQGLRGANVLTF
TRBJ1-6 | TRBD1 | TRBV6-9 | CASSYRSGTGFRNSPLHF
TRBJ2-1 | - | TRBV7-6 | CASSLPPHNEQFF
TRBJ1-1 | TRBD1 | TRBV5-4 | CASSPQTGLNTEAFF
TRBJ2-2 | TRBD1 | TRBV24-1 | CATIMGTGDTGELFF
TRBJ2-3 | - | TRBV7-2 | CASSSPLAGPSDTQYF
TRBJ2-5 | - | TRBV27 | CASSLFMADGETQYF
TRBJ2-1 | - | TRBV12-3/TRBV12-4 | CASISSVRSLYNEQFF
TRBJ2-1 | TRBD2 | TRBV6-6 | CASTSPAASGRAEQFF
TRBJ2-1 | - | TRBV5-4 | CASSLKSYNEQFF
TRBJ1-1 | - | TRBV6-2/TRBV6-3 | CASSYEGGRNTEAFF
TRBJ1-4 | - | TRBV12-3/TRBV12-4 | CASQGGTNEKLFF
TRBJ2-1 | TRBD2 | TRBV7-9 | CASYKIGLAGGREQFF
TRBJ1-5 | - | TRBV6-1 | CASSERGDGQPQHF
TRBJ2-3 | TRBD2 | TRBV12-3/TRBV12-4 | CASSFLAGLADTQYF
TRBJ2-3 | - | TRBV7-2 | CASSATGDTQYF
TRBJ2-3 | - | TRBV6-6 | CAIVRDSNTDTQYF